Listed here is a single T cell receptor beta chain. The antigen is not known. These data are taken from a study of T cells expressing NK-cell markers. Germline V gene sequence: CDR1 SEHNR, CDR2 FQNEAQ (reference sequence). The CDR3 is made up of 14 amino acids. TCRdb re-called the 5' RACE reads, yielding one record per CDR3 amino acid sequence without DNA. The repertoire table contains 150,000 to 180,000 distinct CDR3 sequences. Points from the study as a whole: Expanded NKG2C+ T cell clones had unclear HCMV specificity.

The receptor's source is a woman aged 45-65 years in good health. The sample consisted of blood T cells: a sorted CD56 or NKG2C T cell subset, CD4+ or CD8+ T cells, or bulk PBMC T cells (not recorded which). The chain links TRBV7-9 to TRBJ2-5; the TRBD1 assignment by TCRdb is unverifiable without DNA. The CDR3 loop reads CASSADREQETQYF.